This TCR beta chain was recorded in a study of blood T cell repertoires in COVID-19. About the study: Sites across the United States, Italy and Spain contributed samples from acute and convalescent COVID-19. Sources were T cells, B-cell-depleted T cells, or PBMCs; the material itself was cDNA or gDNA.

Per the original methods: Cell counts per sample came from amplifying reference gene primers. Clones were read by immunoSEQ multiplex PCR, and TCRdb kept only the in-frame ones, dropping some. That table supplies the V and J calls and clone size; D and trimming were determined from the DNA. This table holds some 270,000 clones, approximately 90% found once. The CDR3 has 14 amino acids. Unmatched junction bases numbered 7, after V lost 5 bases and J lost 5 bases. Germline V gene sequence: CDR1 SEHNR, CDR2 FQNEAQ (reference sequence). The sequenced material came from peripheral blood. The receptor comes from a young man with acute or convalescent COVID-19. This chain links TRBV7-9 with TRBJ1-1, with TRBD1 matching over 8 bases. In DNA, the CDR3 is TGTGCCAGCAGCGGTCGGACAGGGACAACTGAAGCTTTCTTT. This gives the protein CASSGRTGTTEAFF. Based on the CDR3 plus reference TRBV7-9 and TRBJ1-1, the full variable domain is DTGVSQNPRHKITKRGQNVTFRCDPISEHNRLYWYRQTLGQGPEFLTYFQNEAQLEKSRLLSDRFSAERPKGSFSTLEIQRTEQGDSAMYLCASSGRTGTTEAFFGQGTRLTVV.